This T cell receptor (beta chain) originates from a study of shared clonotypes between healthy human individuals. Overall study results and limits: The study drew on few donors, limiting represented genetic and exposure-history diversity. At large depth, rarefaction still showed sorted-subset sequencing to be incomplete. Clonotypes shared by all four sorted-subset donors had higher generation probabilities than non-shared clonotypes.

The data were produced by immunoSEQ multiplex PCR, yet TCRdb's version contains in-frame clones alone and is incomplete. In the table there are under 2,000,000 clones, about 95% of which are singletons. Remarks on this clone: The antigen is undetermined.

Naive CD8 cells were CD45RO-negative, positively selected for CCR7, excluding terminally differentiated effector memory CD45RA+ cells. Every donor, a Caucasian adult, lived in Nashville, Tennessee. In germline, CDR1 is MDHEN, CDR2 SYDVKM. This CDR3 contains 12 residues. Between the trimmed V and J ends, which lost 3 bases and 4 bases, there was a span of 6 bases. The sequencing input was naive CD8+ T cells sorted from blood. The clonotype was recovered from a man aged 18 to 29 in good health. The chain joins TRBV28 to TRBJ1-1; D ambiguous. CDR3 protein: CASSLSATEAFF. CDR3 sequence (DNA): TGTGCCAGCAGTTTGTCGGCCACTGAAGCTTTCTTT.